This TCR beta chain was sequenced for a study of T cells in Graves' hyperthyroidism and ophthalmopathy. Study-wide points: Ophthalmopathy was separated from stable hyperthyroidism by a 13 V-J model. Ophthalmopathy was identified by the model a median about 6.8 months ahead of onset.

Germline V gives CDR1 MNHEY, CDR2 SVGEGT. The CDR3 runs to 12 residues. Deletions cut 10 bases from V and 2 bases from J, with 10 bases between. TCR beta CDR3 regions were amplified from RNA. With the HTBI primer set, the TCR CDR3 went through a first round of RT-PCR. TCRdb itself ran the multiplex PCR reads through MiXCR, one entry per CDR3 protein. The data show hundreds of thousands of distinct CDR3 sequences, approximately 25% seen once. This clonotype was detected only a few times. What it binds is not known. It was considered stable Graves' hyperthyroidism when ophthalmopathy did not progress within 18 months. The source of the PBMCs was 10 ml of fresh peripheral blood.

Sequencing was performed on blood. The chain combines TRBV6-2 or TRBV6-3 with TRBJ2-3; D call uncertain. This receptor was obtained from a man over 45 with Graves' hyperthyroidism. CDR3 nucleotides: TGTGCCACTCGGACCGACACAGATACGCAGTATTTT. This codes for CATRTDTDTQYF.